A selection of T cell receptor beta chains follows, all from one sample in a study of OX40 agonist ivuxolimab in advanced cancers. Profiling relied on immunoSEQ multiplex PCR, and the TCRdb table lists in-frame clones only, not all of them. The sample includes about 81,000 clones, approximately 94% of them seen just once. Here the sequenced sample was CD4+ or CD8+ T cells sorted from blood, taken in a trial of the OX40 agonist ivuxolimab. Every receptor here comes from an adult with an advanced solid tumor such as melanoma, head and neck, liver or kidney cancer. Both conserved end residues are trimmed from each CDR3. D genes are given only for firm matches. Clone size is not always given. Where it is, it says once, few, many or a class for expanded clones.

NA	TRBJ2-1	TRBD1	TRBV6-5	ASSSGQGAYEQF
NA	TRBJ2-1	TRBD2	TRBV19	ASSISPGGSYNEQF
NA	NA	NA	TRBV15	ATSRVAPTGPTYEQY
NA	TRBJ1-5	TRBD1	TRBV11-2	ASSLGRGKGARQPQH
NA	TRBJ1-5	NA	TRBV4-3	ASSQEYTLGPQH
NA	TRBJ1-2	NA	TRBV30	AWSFRGGYGYT
NA	TRBJ2-7	NA	TRBV6-5	ASSSPKYPYEQY
NA	TRBJ1-2	TRBD1	TRBV5-4	ASRDRGLYGYT
NA	TRBJ1-1	NA	TRBV14	ASSQDSGLNTEAF
NA	TRBJ2-1	TRBD2	TRBV15	ATSREAGGSNEQF
NA	TRBJ1-5	NA	TRBV21-1	ASSKVSGREFNQPQH
few	TRBJ1-1	NA	TRBV19	ARGNTEAF
NA	TRBJ1-1	NA	TRBV19	ASGWGILNTEAF
NA	TRBJ2-3	TRBD2	TRBV19	ASSIFFIRTSRTDTQY
NA	TRBJ1-2	NA	TRBV5-5	ASSPLYWLSGGYT
NA	TRBJ1-5	NA	TRBV2	ASTLTGLSVFSNQPQH
once	TRBJ2-1	NA	TRBV4-1	ASSQREQF
NA	TRBJ1-1	TRBD1	TRBV6-1	ASSDRGTGGFTEAF
NA	TRBJ2-3	TRBD1	TRBV13	ASSPLDRMDTQY
NA	TRBJ2-2	TRBD1	TRBV29-1	SVEGQGAGELF